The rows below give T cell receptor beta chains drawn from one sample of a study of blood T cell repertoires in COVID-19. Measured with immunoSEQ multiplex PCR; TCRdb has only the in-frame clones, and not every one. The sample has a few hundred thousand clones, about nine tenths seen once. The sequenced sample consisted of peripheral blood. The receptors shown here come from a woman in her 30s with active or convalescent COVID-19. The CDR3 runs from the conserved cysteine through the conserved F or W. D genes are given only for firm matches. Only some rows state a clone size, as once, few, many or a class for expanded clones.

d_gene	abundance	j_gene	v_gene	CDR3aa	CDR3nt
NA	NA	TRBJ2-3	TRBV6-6	CASSASGSSTDTQYF	TGTGCCAGCAGCGCGAGCGGAAGTAGCACAGATACGCAGTATTTT
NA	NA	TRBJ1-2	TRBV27	CASRGTGVEGYTF	TGTGCCAGCAGGGGAACAGGTGTCGAAGGCTACACCTTC
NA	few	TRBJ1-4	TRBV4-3	CASSQYRPQDGVNEKLFF	TGCGCCAGCAGCCAATATCGACCACAGGATGGGGTTAATGAAAAACTGTTTTTT
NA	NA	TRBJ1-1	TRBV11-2	CASSLKRQGPMNTEAFF	TGTGCCAGCAGCTTAAAACGGCAGGGGCCCATGAACACTGAAGCTTTCTTT
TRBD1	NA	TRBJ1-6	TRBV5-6	CASSSGTGATYNSPLHF	TGTGCCAGCAGCTCCGGGACAGGGGCGACCTATAATTCACCCCTCCACTTT
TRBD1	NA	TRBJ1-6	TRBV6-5	CASSYEGGLNSPLHF	TGTGCCAGCAGTTACGAAGGGGGCCTTAATTCACCCCTCCACTTT
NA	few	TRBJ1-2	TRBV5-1	CASSLFPGSDYGYTF	TGCGCCAGCAGCTTGTTCCCAGGGTCGGACTATGGCTACACCTTC
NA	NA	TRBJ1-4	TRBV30	CAWSVLGSGNEKLFF	TGTGCCTGGAGTGTATTGGGGAGTGGTAATGAAAAACTGTTTTTT
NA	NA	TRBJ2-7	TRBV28	CASRAYRVGEQYF	TGTGCCAGCAGGGCTTACAGGGTCGGAGAGCAGTACTTC
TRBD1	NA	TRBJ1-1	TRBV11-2	CASSLGQGLEAFF	TGTGCCAGCAGCTTGGGACAGGGGTTGGAGGCTTTCTTT
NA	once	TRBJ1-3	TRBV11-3	CASSPDSAGNTIYF	TGTGCCAGCAGCCCGGACAGTGCCGGAAACACCATATATTTT
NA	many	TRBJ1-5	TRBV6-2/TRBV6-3	CASSQSGVFGNQPQHF	TGTGCCAGCAGTCAGTCAGGGGTGTTCGGCAATCAGCCCCAGCATTTT
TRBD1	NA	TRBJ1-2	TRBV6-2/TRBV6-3	CASSYTGTGPGYTF	TGTGCCAGCAGTTACACCGGGACAGGACCTGGCTACACCTTC
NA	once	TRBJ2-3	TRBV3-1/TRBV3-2	CASSQDFLTRDTQYF	TGTGCCAGCAGCCAAGATTTCTTGACAAGAGATACGCAGTATTTT
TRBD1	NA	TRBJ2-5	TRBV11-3	CASSPGTAQETQYF	TGTGCCAGCAGCCCAGGGACAGCTCAAGAGACCCAGTACTTC
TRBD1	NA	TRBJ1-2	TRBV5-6	CASSLGQGGITHGYTF	TGTGCCAGCAGCTTGGGACAGGGAGGAATTACGCATGGCTACACCTTC
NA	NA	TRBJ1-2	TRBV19	CATTRADSLYGYTF	TGTGCCACTACACGGGCCGACAGTCTATATGGCTACACCTTC
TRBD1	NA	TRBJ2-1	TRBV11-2	CASSLGRTGGDEQFF	TGTGCCAGCAGCTTAGGGCGGACAGGGGGCGATGAGCAGTTCTTC
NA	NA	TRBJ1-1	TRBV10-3	CAISMGGDTEAFF	TGTGCCATCAGTATGGGGGGGGACACTGAAGCTTTCTTT
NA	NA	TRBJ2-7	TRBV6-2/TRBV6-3	CASSYGRGRGSDEQYF	TGTGCCAGCAGTTACGGCAGGGGCAGGGGAAGCGACGAGCAGTACTTC
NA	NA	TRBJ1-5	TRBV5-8	CASAHGGGNQPQHF	TGTGCCAGCGCCCACGGAGGTGGAAATCAGCCCCAGCATTTT
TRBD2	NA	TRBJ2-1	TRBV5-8	CASSLVLASGYNEQFF	TGTGCCAGCAGCTTGGTCTTGGCTAGCGGCTACAATGAGCAGTTCTTC
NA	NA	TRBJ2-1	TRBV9	CASSVGTGGAYNEQFF	TGTGCCAGCAGCGTAGGGACGGGGGGCGCCTACAATGAGCAGTTCTTC
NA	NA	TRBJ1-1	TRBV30	CAWSVPDSRNTEAFF	TGTGCCTGGAGTGTACCAGACAGTAGGAACACTGAAGCTTTCTTT
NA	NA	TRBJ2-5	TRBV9	CASSVGAHQETQYF	TGTGCCAGCAGCGTAGGGGCCCACCAAGAGACCCAGTACTTC
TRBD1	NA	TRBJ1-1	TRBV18	CASSPRGQGNNPTEAFF	TGTGCCAGCTCACCAAGGGGGCAGGGGAATAATCCTACTGAAGCTTTCTTT
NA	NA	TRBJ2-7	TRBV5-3	CARSTRDTPNHEQYF	TGTGCCAGAAGCACCCGGGACACCCCCAACCACGAGCAGTACTTC
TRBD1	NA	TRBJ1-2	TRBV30	CAWSVVQGRNYTF	TGTGCCTGGAGTGTAGTACAGGGGAGGAACTACACCTTC
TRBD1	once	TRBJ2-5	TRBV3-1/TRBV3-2	CASSPGGETQYF	TGTGCCAGCAGCCCAGGGGGAGAGACCCAGTACTTC
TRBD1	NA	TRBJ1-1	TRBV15	CATSRAPGGYTEAFF	TGTGCCACCAGCAGAGCGCCAGGGGGGTACACTGAAGCTTTCTTT
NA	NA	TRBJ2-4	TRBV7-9	CASSFDTGLAKNIQYF	TGTGCCAGCAGCTTTGACACAGGTCTAGCCAAAAACATTCAGTACTTC
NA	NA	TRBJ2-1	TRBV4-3	CASSQDVSGGVDEQFF	TGCGCCAGCAGCCAAGATGTAAGTGGCGGGGTGGATGAGCAGTTCTTC
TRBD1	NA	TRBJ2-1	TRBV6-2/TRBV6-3	CASSNRQGPYNEQFF	TGTGCCAGCAGTAATCGACAGGGCCCCTACAATGAGCAGTTCTTC
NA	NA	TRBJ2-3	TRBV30	CAWSVRGVTDTQYF	TGTGCCTGGAGTGTACGGGGAGTAACAGATACGCAGTATTTT
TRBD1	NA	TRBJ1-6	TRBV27	CASSLRTGGASSPLHF	TGTGCCAGCAGTCTCCGAACAGGGGGCGCGTCTTCACCCCTCCACTTT
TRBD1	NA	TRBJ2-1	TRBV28	CASSLREEGAKFF	TGTGCCAGCAGTTTAAGGGAAGAGGGGGCGAAGTTCTTC
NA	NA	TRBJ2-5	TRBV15	CATSGQAPLSQYF	TGTGCCACCAGCGGGCAGGCCCCATTGTCCCAGTACTTC
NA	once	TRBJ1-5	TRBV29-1	CSYEEGTGQPQHF	TGCAGCTACGAGGAGGGAACTGGTCAGCCCCAGCATTTT
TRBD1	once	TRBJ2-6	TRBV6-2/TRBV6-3	CASSLTGTGANVLTF	TGTGCCAGCAGCCTGACAGGGACTGGGGCCAACGTCCTGACTTTC
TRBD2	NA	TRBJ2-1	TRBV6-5	CASRSSGGPNEQFF	TGTGCCAGCAGATCTAGCGGGGGTCCCAATGAGCAGTTCTTC
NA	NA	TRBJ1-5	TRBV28	CASSFPGVYSNQPQHF	TGTGCCAGCAGTTTCCCAGGGGTTTATAGCAATCAGCCCCAGCATTTT
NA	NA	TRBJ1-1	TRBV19	CASSIGSQGSFEAFF	TGTGCCAGTAGTATAGGTAGTCAGGGTTCCTTTGAAGCTTTCTTT
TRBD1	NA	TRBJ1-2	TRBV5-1	CASSLGQGNVNYGYTF	TGCGCCAGCAGCCTGGGACAGGGGAACGTTAACTATGGCTACACCTTC
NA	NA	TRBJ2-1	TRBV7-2	CASSLRLLSYNEQFF	TGTGCCAGCAGCTTACGGTTACTCTCCTACAATGAGCAGTTCTTC
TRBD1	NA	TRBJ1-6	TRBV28	CASSGQGLSSYNSPLHF	TGTGCCAGCAGTGGACAGGGGCTTAGCTCCTATAATTCACCCCTCCACTTT
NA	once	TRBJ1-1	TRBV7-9	CASSDQMNTEAFF	TGTGCCAGCAGCGATCAGATGAACACTGAAGCTTTCTTT
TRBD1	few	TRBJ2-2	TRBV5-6	CASSLNRGLNTGELFF	TGTGCCAGCAGCTTGAACAGGGGGTTGAACACCGGGGAGCTGTTTTTT
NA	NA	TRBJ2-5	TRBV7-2	CASSSPFREGETQYF	TGTGCCAGCAGCTCCCCCTTCAGGGAAGGAGAGACCCAGTACTTC
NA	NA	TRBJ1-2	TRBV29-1	CSVVGLPEGYTF	TGCAGCGTTGTGGGACTGCCGGAAGGCTACACCTTC
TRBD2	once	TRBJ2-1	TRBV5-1	CASSYTSGGFYEQFF	TGCGCCAGCAGTTACACTAGCGGGGGTTTCTATGAGCAGTTCTTC
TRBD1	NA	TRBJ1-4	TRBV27	CASSPVGQVNEKLFF	TGTGCCAGCAGCCCAGTCGGACAGGTTAATGAAAAACTGTTTTTT
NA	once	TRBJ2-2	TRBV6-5	CASSYRSGGNTGELFF	TGTGCCAGCAGTTATAGGAGCGGTGGGAACACCGGGGAGCTGTTTTTT
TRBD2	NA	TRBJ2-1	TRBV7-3	CASSRSGGDEQFF	TGTGCCAGCAGCCGAAGTGGGGGGGATGAGCAGTTCTTC